Here is one T cell receptor (beta chain) with its context. These data belong to a study of T cell responses to AZD1222 COVID-19 vaccine. In germline, CDR1 is MNHEY, CDR2 SVGAGI. The CDR3 sequence is 15 residues long. V was pared by 6 bases and J by 6 bases, with 15 bases between. Sequencing used immunoSEQ multiplex PCR; TCRdb keeps in-frame clones, though not all of them. The table lists roughly 160,000 clones, around 87% of them singletons. This TCR came from an adult who received the AZD1222 COVID-19 vaccine. Sequences were derived from peripheral blood, sampled 28 days after the second AZD1222 dose. V usage is TRBV6-5 and J usage is TRBJ1-6; TRBD1 is a possible D gene (5 bases). This CDR3 reads CASRPPGRTNSPLHF. For the CDR3, the DNA is TGTGCCAGCAGACCCCCGGGACGGACTAATTCACCCCTCCACTTT.